This is a list of T cell receptor beta chains from one sample in a study of T-cell memory formation after mild COVID-19. TCRdb re-called the 5' RACE reads with MiXCR, one entry per CDR3 protein. The table lists about 400,000 distinct CDR3 sequences, 24% of them singletons. The sample was PBMCs or a T cell subset sorted from them (not recorded which). The receptors were gathered from an adult woman who had mild COVID-19 (a few samples of this study predate the infection). Cell type and time point are not known. The CDR3 runs from the conserved cysteine through the conserved F or W. The order of the fields is clone size, J gene, D gene, V gene, CDR3 protein, CDR3 DNA. A D gene is named only where the DNA matches it firmly. The size entry is marked missing in some rows and otherwise reads once, few, many or a size class.

>few|TRBJ1-2|TRBD1|TRBV3-1
CASSQERSGGNYGYTF
TGTGCCAGCAGCCAAGAACGATCAGGGGGCAACTATGGCTACACCTTC
>NA|TRBJ2-2|NA|TRBV7-2
CASSLAETTGTGELFF
TGTGCCAGCAGCTTAGCCGAGACGACGGGCACCGGGGAGCTGTTTTTT
>few|TRBJ2-5|TRBD1|TRBV20-1
CSARATGGTRETQYF
TGCAGTGCTAGAGCAACAGGGGGGACCCGGGAGACCCAGTACTTC
>NA|TRBJ2-7|NA|TRBV19
CASSMTRAYYEQYF
TGTGCCAGTAGTATGACGAGGGCGTACTACGAGCAGTACTTC
>medium-sized|TRBJ1-1|TRBD1|TRBV5-5
CASSRTTGAEAFF
TGTGCCAGCAGCCGCACAACAGGGGCTGAAGCTTTCTTT
>NA|TRBJ2-7|TRBD1|TRBV4-1
CASSRTPYGTGVGYEQYF
TGCGCCAGCAGCCGCACACCGTACGGGACAGGGGTTGGTTACGAGCAGTACTTC
>few|TRBJ1-2|NA|TRBV7-8
CASSVRQGRRNYGYTF
TGTGCCAGCAGTGTAAGGCAGGGGAGGCGTAACTATGGCTACACCTTC
>NA|TRBJ2-1|NA|TRBV4-1
CASSQDHSPISAYNEQFF
TGCGCCAGCAGCCAAGATCATAGCCCAATATCGGCCTACAATGAGCAGTTCTTC
>few|TRBJ2-3|NA|TRBV15
CATSRDGDFGTDTQYF
TGTGCCACCAGCAGAGACGGGGACTTCGGCACAGATACGCAGTATTTT
>few|TRBJ2-7|TRBD2|TRBV7-2
CASSLGLGGSYEQYF
TGTGCCAGCAGCTTAGGATTGGGCGGGAGCTACGAGCAGTACTTC
>NA|TRBJ1-2|NA|TRBV9
CASSVPHTLGYTF
TGTGCCAGCAGCGTTCCTCACACCCTTGGCTACACCTTC
>few|TRBJ2-2|TRBD2|TRBV7-8
CASSYASGSAGELFF
TGTGCCAGCAGCTACGCGAGCGGGAGCGCCGGGGAGCTGTTTTTT
>NA|TRBJ2-1|NA|TRBV5-6
CASSHKQGTLYNEQFF
TGTGCCAGCAGTCATAAACAGGGAACCCTTTACAATGAGCAGTTCTTC
>NA|TRBJ1-1|NA|TRBV7-2
CASSWTDNTEAFF
TGTGCCAGCAGCTGGACGGATAACACTGAAGCTTTCTTT
>few|TRBJ2-3|NA|TRBV29-1
CSAAKKLTDTQYF
TGCAGCGCTGCTAAGAAACTCACAGATACGCAGTATTTT
>few|TRBJ2-2|NA|TRBV12-3/TRBV12-4
CASSLDRSNTGELFF
TGTGCCAGCAGTTTAGACAGGTCCAACACCGGGGAGCTGTTTTTT
>NA|TRBJ2-1|TRBD1|TRBV24-1
CATSDRQGLEVYEQFF
TGTGCCACCAGTGACCGACAGGGTTTGGAAGTCTACGAGCAGTTCTTC
>few|TRBJ2-5|NA|TRBV19
CASRSSWTGRETQYF
TGTGCCAGTAGGTCTTCATGGACGGGGCGGGAGACCCAGTACTTC
>NA|TRBJ2-5|TRBD1|TRBV5-4
CASSVPGGAETQYF
TGTGCCAGCAGCGTTCCAGGGGGCGCGGAGACCCAGTACTTC
>NA|TRBJ1-2|NA|TRBV6-2/TRBV6-3
CASSRLSSYTF
TGTGCCAGCAGCCGTTTATCCAGCTACACCTTC
>NA|TRBJ2-3|TRBD2|TRBV5-1
CASSLAGKVTDTQYF
TGCGCCAGCAGCTTAGCGGGGAAAGTCACAGATACGCAGTATTTT
>few|TRBJ2-7|TRBD2|TRBV20-1
CSARGPGGDSYEQYF
TGCAGTGCTAGAGGCCCGGGAGGGGACTCCTACGAGCAGTACTTC
>NA|TRBJ2-7|TRBD1|TRBV5-1
CASSSLPADRGAHEQYF
TGCGCCAGCAGCTCACTCCCAGCCGACAGGGGAGCCCACGAGCAGTACTTC
>once|TRBJ2-1|NA|TRBV9
CASSVVDKPWVSSYNEQFF
TGTGCCAGCAGCGTAGTAGACAAACCCTGGGTGAGCTCCTACAATGAGCAGTTCTTC
>few|TRBJ2-7|TRBD1|TRBV12-5
CASGPTGQPYEQYF
TGTGCTAGTGGTCCCACGGGACAGCCCTACGAGCAGTACTTC
>NA|TRBJ1-1|NA|TRBV3-1
CASSQEGKRNTEAFF
TGTGCCAGCAGCCAAGAGGGGAAGCGGAACACTGAAGCTTTCTTT
>NA|TRBJ2-1|TRBD1|TRBV5-1
CASSLGQGWDEQFF
TGCGCCAGCAGCTTAGGACAGGGGTGGGATGAGCAGTTCTTC
>NA|TRBJ1-6|NA|TRBV12-3/TRBV12-4
CASSLAQGGYSPLHF
TGTGCCAGCAGTTTAGCTCAGGGTGGATATTCACCCCTCCACTTT
>few|TRBJ2-1|NA|TRBV20-1
CSARETGYNEQFF
TGCAGTGCTAGAGAAACAGGGTACAATGAGCAGTTCTTC
>few|TRBJ2-3|NA|TRBV12-3/TRBV12-4
CASGSTPPGSTDTQYF
TGTGCCAGCGGTTCTACTCCCCCCGGGTCTACAGATACGCAGTATTTT
>few|TRBJ2-4|TRBD1|TRBV29-1
CSVEGWAGGSDIQYF
TGCAGCGTTGAGGGTTGGGCAGGGGGTTCGGACATTCAGTACTTC
>few|TRBJ2-1|NA|TRBV4-2
CASSQDLPGTLSYNEQFF
TGTGCCAGCAGCCAAGATCTACCAGGGACCCTCTCCTACAATGAGCAGTTCTTC
>once|TRBJ1-2|NA|TRBV30
CAWSGGISTHYGYTF
TGTGCCTGGAGTGGAGGGATATCGACCCACTATGGCTACACCTTC
>NA|TRBJ2-2|NA|TRBV6-2/TRBV6-3
CASRPRRLEPGELFF
TGTGCCAGCAGACCCCGGAGACTCGAACCCGGGGAGCTGTTTTTT
>NA|TRBJ2-3|NA|TRBV24-1
CATEGPSSTDTQYF
TGTGCCACCGAAGGGCCCTCTAGCACAGATACGCAGTATTTT
>NA|TRBJ1-4|TRBD1|TRBV5-1
CASSGGQATNEKLFF
TGCGCCAGCAGCGGGGGACAGGCAACTAATGAAAAACTGTTTTTT
>NA|TRBJ1-3|NA|TRBV5-1
CASSLNGGSGNTIYF
TGCGCCAGCAGCTTGAACGGGGGCTCTGGAAACACCATATATTTT
>few|TRBJ1-2|NA|TRBV29-1
CSVRREYSYGYTF
TGCAGCGTCCGCAGGGAGTATAGCTATGGCTACACCTTC
>few|TRBJ2-1|TRBD2|TRBV6-5
CASSRTSGRNNEQFF
TGTGCCAGCAGTCGAACTAGCGGGAGAAACAATGAGCAGTTCTTC
>many|TRBJ2-3|TRBD2|TRBV5-1
CASSPGGGTDTQYF
TGCGCCAGCAGTCCGGGGGGAGGCACAGATACGCAGTATTTT
>NA|TRBJ2-5|NA|TRBV11-3
CASSFAGRGLEETQYF
TGTGCCAGCAGCTTCGCAGGGAGAGGGTTGGAAGAGACCCAGTACTTC
>few|TRBJ2-7|NA|TRBV19
CASSIDSGMREQYF
TGTGCCAGTAGTATAGATTCCGGGATGAGGGAGCAGTACTTC
>NA|TRBJ2-3|NA|TRBV9
CASSVGGGDTQYF
TGTGCCAGCAGCGTAGGAGGCGGGGATACGCAGTATTTT
>NA|TRBJ2-7|NA|TRBV19
CASSAWTRSSYEQYF
TGTGCCAGTAGTGCCTGGACAAGGAGCTCCTACGAGCAGTACTTC
>few|TRBJ2-1|NA|TRBV13
CASSWERIGGNEQFF
TGTGCCAGCAGCTGGGAGAGAATCGGGGGCAATGAGCAGTTCTTC
>NA|TRBJ2-3|NA|TRBV10-3
CAISSSPGSGTDTQYF
TGTGCCATCAGTTCCAGTCCCGGGAGCGGCACAGATACGCAGTATTTT
>many|TRBJ2-5|NA|TRBV3-1
CASSQGMALRQETQYF
TGTGCCAGCAGCCAAGGGATGGCGCTCCGACAAGAGACCCAGTACTTC
>few|TRBJ2-1|NA|TRBV7-9
CASSSTGVQFF
TGTGCCAGCAGCTCCACTGGGGTGCAGTTCTTC
>few|TRBJ1-4|NA|TRBV7-9
CASSPPGRKNEKLFF
TGTGCCAGCAGCCCCCCAGGGAGAAAGAATGAAAAACTGTTTTTT
>NA|TRBJ2-7|NA|TRBV7-9
CASSFPSSYEQYF
TGTGCCAGCAGCTTCCCGAGTTCCTACGAGCAGTACTTC
>NA|TRBJ2-2|TRBD2|TRBV30
CAWRGSGGAGELFF
TGTGCCTGGAGGGGTTCTGGGGGGGCCGGGGAGCTGTTTTTT
>few|TRBJ2-1|TRBD2|TRBV7-2
CASSAPSGIRNEQFF
TGTGCCAGCAGCGCCCCTAGCGGGATCAGGAATGAGCAGTTCTTC
>NA|TRBJ2-3|NA|TRBV7-2
CASSPDRVTDTQYF
TGTGCCAGCAGCCCGGACAGAGTCACAGATACGCAGTATTTT
>few|TRBJ1-2|NA|TRBV7-6
CASSAGTARGYTF
TGTGCCAGCAGCGCAGGGACCGCGAGGGGCTACACCTTC
>NA|TRBJ1-1|NA|TRBV7-9
CASSAAGRGRTEAFF
TGTGCCAGCAGCGCAGCGGGGAGGGGTAGAACTGAAGCTTTCTTT
>NA|TRBJ1-2|TRBD1|TRBV24-1
CATSGQRGQGDYGYTF
TGTGCCACCAGTGGGCAAAGGGGACAGGGAGACTATGGCTACACCTTC
>NA|TRBJ1-1|NA|TRBV15
CATSRSPGQNTEAFF
TGTGCCACCAGCAGATCGCCTGGGCAGAACACTGAAGCTTTCTTT
>few|TRBJ2-1|TRBD2|TRBV19
CASSIVRGDYNEQFF
TGTGCCAGTAGTATAGTCCGGGGGGATTACAATGAGCAGTTCTTC
>NA|TRBJ2-1|NA|TRBV9
CASSVGIHAANEQFF
TGTGCCAGCAGCGTGGGAATCCACGCAGCTAATGAGCAGTTCTTC
>NA|TRBJ1-2|NA|TRBV12-3/TRBV12-4
CASSGDGPYGYTF
TGTGCCAGCAGTGGGGACGGTCCCTATGGCTACACCTTC